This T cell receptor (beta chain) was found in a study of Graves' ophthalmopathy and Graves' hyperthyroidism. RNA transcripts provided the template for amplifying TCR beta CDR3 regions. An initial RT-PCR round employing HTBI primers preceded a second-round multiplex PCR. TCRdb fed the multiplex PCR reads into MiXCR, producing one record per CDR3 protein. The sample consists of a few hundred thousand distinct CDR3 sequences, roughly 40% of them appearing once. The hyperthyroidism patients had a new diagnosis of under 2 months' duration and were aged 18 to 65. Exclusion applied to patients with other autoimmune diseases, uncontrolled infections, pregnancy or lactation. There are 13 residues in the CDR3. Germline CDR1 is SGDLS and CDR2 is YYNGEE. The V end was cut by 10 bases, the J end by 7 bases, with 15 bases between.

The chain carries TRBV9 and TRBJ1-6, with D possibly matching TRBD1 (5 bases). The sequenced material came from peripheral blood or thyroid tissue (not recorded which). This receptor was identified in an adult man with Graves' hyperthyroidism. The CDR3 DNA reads TGTGCCTGGAAAGTCCGGGGGAATTCACCCCTCCACTTT. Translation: CAWKVRGNSPLHF.